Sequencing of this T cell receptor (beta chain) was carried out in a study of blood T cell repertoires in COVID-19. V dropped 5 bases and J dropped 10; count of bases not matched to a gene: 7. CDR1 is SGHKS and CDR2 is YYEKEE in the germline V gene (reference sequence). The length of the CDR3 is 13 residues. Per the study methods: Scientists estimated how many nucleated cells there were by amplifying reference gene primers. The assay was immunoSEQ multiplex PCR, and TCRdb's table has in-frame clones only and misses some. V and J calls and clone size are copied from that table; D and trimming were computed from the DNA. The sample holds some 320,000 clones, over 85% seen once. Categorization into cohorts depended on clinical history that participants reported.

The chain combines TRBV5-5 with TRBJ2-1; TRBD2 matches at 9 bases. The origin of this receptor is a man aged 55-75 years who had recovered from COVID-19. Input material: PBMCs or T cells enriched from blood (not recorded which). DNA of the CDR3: TGTGCCAGCAGTCGTAGCGGGGGTCGAGAGCAGTTCTTC. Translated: CASSRSGGREQFF.